A selection of T cell receptor beta chains follows, all from one sample in a study of shared clonotypes between healthy human individuals. TCRdb's copy holds only in-frame clones and misses some; the assay was immunoSEQ multiplex PCR. This table holds around 500,000 clones, around three quarters found once. Sequencing was done on a sample of PBMCs. Receptors were obtained from a woman in her thirties or forties in good health. Some clones in this sample may be carry-over from other donors' samples. CDR3s leave out the opening cysteine and the closing phenylalanine or tryptophan. The order of the fields is clone size, V gene, CDR3 protein. Not all rows give a size; the values are once, few, many and, for expanded clones, a class.

clone_size: .; v_call: TRBV5-6; cdr3_aa: ASSLPTSEAF
clone_size: .; v_call: TRBV11-2; cdr3_aa: ASSSKTGRNTGELF
clone_size: .; v_call: TRBV19; cdr3_aa: ASSIGGDTQY
clone_size: .; v_call: TRBV6-5; cdr3_aa: ASSYRAGNTIY
clone_size: .; v_call: TRBV6-1; cdr3_aa: ASLRGVGTEAF
clone_size: .; v_call: TRBV28; cdr3_aa: ASSFWTGGYT
clone_size: .; v_call: TRBV2; cdr3_aa: ASSSGLPTYEQY
clone_size: few; v_call: TRBV7-6; cdr3_aa: ASSSYLALHNEQF
clone_size: .; v_call: TRBV30; cdr3_aa: AWRSLSFGGTQY
clone_size: .; v_call: TRBV19; cdr3_aa: ASSIGQGNTEAF
clone_size: .; v_call: TRBV9; cdr3_aa: ASSGGQGEHNEQF
clone_size: .; v_call: TRBV6-5; cdr3_aa: ASSYGQGDTEAF
clone_size: .; v_call: TRBV19; cdr3_aa: ASSIGRRTNGYT
clone_size: .; v_call: TRBV7-9; cdr3_aa: ASSKTDRVTYEQY
clone_size: once; v_call: TRBV19; cdr3_aa: ASSPSLTWETQY
clone_size: .; v_call: TRBV27; cdr3_aa: ASSPSGGLAGGEY
clone_size: .; v_call: TRBV7-3; cdr3_aa: ASSPGLAGDTQY
clone_size: .; v_call: TRBV5-8; cdr3_aa: ASSAQGSGNTIY
clone_size: .; v_call: TRBV6-1; cdr3_aa: ASRIMSSTDTQY
clone_size: .; v_call: TRBV7-2; cdr3_aa: ASSLASGQGGRFSNQPQH
clone_size: .; v_call: TRBV11-3; cdr3_aa: ANCWGAIHPHTEAF
clone_size: .; v_call: TRBV19; cdr3_aa: ASSILGQGSSGNTIY
clone_size: many; v_call: TRBV2; cdr3_aa: ASRTGGYGYT
clone_size: .; v_call: TRBV7-9; cdr3_aa: ASSFEVDGYT
clone_size: .; v_call: TRBV28; cdr3_aa: ASTTRDGRFNQPQH
clone_size: .; v_call: TRBV14; cdr3_aa: ATGDGSNGNTIY
clone_size: .; v_call: TRBV9; cdr3_aa: ASSVAGERRAYNEQF
clone_size: .; v_call: TRBV9; cdr3_aa: ASSVIGRAGNTIY
clone_size: .; v_call: TRBV2; cdr3_aa: ASNERTSSYNEQF
clone_size: .; v_call: TRBV4-2; cdr3_aa: ASSQPPRHTQY
clone_size: .; v_call: TRBV6-4; cdr3_aa: ASSDWDRQLNTIY
clone_size: .; v_call: TRBV28; cdr3_aa: ASSLGTSGSGEQY
clone_size: few; v_call: TRBV6-1; cdr3_aa: ASSEGALTYNEQF
clone_size: .; v_call: TRBV9; cdr3_aa: ASSVGGQAWETQY
clone_size: .; v_call: TRBV6-6; cdr3_aa: ASTGGRGRKNIQY
clone_size: .; v_call: TRBV10-2; cdr3_aa: ASSESTGRNYEQY
clone_size: .; v_call: TRBV6-1; cdr3_aa: ASSATTGGGNTIY
clone_size: .; v_call: TRBV6-4; cdr3_aa: ASSLGTSGPDTQY
clone_size: few; v_call: TRBV28; cdr3_aa: ASKAGNTEAF
clone_size: .; v_call: TRBV18; cdr3_aa: ASSSGTGGRETQY